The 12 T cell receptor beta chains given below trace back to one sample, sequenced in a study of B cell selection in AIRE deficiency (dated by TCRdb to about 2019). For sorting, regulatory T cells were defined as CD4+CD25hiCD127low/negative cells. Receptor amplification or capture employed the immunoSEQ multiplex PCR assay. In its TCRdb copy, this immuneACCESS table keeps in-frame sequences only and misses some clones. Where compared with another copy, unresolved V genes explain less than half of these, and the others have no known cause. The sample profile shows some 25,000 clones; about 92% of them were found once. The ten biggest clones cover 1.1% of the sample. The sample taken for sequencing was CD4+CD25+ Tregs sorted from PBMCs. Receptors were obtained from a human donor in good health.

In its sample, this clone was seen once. This CDR3 reads CASSDQGSSYNEQFF. Here the CDR3 DNA reads TGTGCCAGCAGCGACCAGGGGAGCTCCTACAATGAGCAGTTCTTC. The chain recombines TRBV6-6 with TRBJ2-1; D is possibly TRBD1 (6 bases). The CDR3 sequence is 15 residues long. Trimming left V 6 bases short and J 0 bases short, with 12 bases between. The germline V gene encodes CDR1 MNHNY and CDR2 SVGAGI (reference sequence).

CDR3 amino acids: CASSLGGYQETQYF. DNA for the CDR3: TGTGCCAGCAGCTTAGGGGGCTACCAAGAGACCCAGTACTTC. The V gene is TRBV7-2, the J gene TRBJ2-5; possibly TRBD1 for D (5 bases). Trimming stripped 1 base from V and 0 bases from J, with 6 bases between. The CDR3 length is 14 residues. Looked up from germline, CDR1 is SGHTA and CDR2 is FQGNSA.

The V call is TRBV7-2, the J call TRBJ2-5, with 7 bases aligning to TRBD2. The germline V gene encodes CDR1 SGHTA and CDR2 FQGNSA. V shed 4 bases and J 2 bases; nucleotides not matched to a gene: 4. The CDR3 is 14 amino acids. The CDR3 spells CASSSAGRQETQYF. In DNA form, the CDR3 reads TGTGCCAGCAGCTCAGCGGGGCGTCAAGAGACCCAGTACTTC.

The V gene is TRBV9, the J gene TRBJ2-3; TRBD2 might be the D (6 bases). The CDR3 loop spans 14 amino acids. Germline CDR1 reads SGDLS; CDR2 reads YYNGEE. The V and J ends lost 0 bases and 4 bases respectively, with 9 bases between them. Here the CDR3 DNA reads TGTGCCAGCAGCGTAGCTTCGGGGGCAGATACGCAGTATTTT. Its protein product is CASSVASGADTQYF.

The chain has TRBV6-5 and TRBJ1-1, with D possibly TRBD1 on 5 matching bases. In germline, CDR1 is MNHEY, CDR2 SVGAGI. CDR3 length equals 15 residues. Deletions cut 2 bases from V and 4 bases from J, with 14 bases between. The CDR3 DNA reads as TGTGCCAGCAGTTACGTGGGAATGAGGGGCACTGAAGCTTTCTTT. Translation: CASSYVGMRGTEAFF.

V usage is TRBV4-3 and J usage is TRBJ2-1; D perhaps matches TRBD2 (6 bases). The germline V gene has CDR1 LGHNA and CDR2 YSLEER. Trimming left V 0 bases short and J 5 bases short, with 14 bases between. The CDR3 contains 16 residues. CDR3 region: CASSQDGDWSHNEQFF. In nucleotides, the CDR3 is TGCGCCAGCAGCCAAGACGGGGACTGGAGCCACAATGAGCAGTTCTTC.

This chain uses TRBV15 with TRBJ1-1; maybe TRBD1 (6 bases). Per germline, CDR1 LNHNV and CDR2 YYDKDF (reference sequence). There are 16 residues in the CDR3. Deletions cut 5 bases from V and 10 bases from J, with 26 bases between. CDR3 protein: CATSGLGQQRGGRAFF. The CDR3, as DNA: TGTGCCACCAGCGGCTTAGGACAGCAGAGGGGAGGTCGAGCTTTCTTT.

This chain's CDR3 is CASSSEGRLGNTIYF. The DNA of the CDR3 is TGTGCCAGCAGCTCCGAGGGGCGCCTGGGAAACACCATATATTTT. The V and J genes are TRBV13 and TRBJ1-3, with D tentatively TRBD1 (5 bases). V was trimmed by 4 bases and J by 4 bases, leaving 14 bases between them. This CDR3 spans 15 amino acids. Germline V lookup: CDR1 PRHDT, CDR2 FYEKMQ (reference sequence).

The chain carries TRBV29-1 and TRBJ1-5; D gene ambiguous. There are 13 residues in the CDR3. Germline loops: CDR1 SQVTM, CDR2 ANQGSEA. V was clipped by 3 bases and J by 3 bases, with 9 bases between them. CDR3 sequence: CSVDGYLNQPQHF. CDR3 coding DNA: TGCAGCGTTGACGGGTATCTCAATCAGCCCCAGCATTTT.

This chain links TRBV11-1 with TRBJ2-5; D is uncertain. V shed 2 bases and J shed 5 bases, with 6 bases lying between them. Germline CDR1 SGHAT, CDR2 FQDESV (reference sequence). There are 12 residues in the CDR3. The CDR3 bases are TGTGCCAGCAGCTTAACTCTGGAGACCCAGTACTTC. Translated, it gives CASSLTLETQYF.

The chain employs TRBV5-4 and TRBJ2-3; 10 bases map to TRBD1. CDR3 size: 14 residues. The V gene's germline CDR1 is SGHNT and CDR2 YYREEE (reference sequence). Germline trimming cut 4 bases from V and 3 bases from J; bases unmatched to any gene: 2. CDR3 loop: CASSRDRGTDTQYF. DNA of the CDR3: TGTGCCAGCAGCCGGGACAGGGGTACAGATACGCAGTATTTT. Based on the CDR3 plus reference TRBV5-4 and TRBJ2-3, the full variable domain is ETGVTQSPTHLIKTRGQQVTLRCSSQSGHNTVSWYQQALGQGPQFIFQYYREEENGRGNFPPRFSGLQFPNYSSELNVNALELDDSALYLCASSRDRGTDTQYFGPGTRLTVL.

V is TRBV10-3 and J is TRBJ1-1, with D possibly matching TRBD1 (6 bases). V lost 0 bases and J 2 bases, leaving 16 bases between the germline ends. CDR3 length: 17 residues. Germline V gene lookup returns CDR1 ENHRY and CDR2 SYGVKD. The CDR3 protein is CAISESTGGGVNTEAFF. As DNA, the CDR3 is TGTGCCATCAGTGAGTCGACCGGGGGCGGTGTCAACACTGAAGCTTTCTTT.